Each of the 6 T cell receptor beta chains below was sequenced from the same sample in a study of shared clonotypes between healthy human individuals (dated by TCRdb to the early 2020s). The protocol used for the library was the immunoSEQ multiplex PCR assay. What TCRdb holds here is the immuneACCESS table cut down to in-frame rearrangements. Part of the clones is not present; checked against another copy, under half of the missing clones reflect an unresolved V gene, and the others are unexplained. For this sample there are under 600,000 clones; less than 98% appear just once. The biggest ten clones account for less than 0.065% of the sample. The sample was naive CD4+ T cells sorted from blood. The meaning of the sample's cell subset or site label: CD45RA+ positively selected. The receptors originated from a woman younger than 45 in good health.

The J gene is TRBJ1-4, the V gene TRBV28; 10 bases agree with TRBD1. Germline CDR1 and CDR2: MDHEN and SYDVKM. Trimming cost V 6 bases and J 10 bases; bases outside gene matches: 8. The CDR3 is 14 amino acids. CDR3 in amino acids: CASRRTGGGGKLFF. The CDR3 DNA reads TGTGCCAGCAGGAGGACAGGGGGAGGGGGAAAACTGTTTTTT.

The rearrangement links TRBV5-6 to TRBJ2-1, with D possibly being TRBD2 (7 bases). CDR3 length: 14 amino acids. Germline values: CDR1 SGHDT, CDR2 YYEEEE. Trimming removed 4 bases from V and 9 bases from J, with 17 bases in between. DNA of the CDR3: TGTGCCAGCAGCCGCCGGCAAAGGGGGGGTGAGCAGTTCTTC. Translated: CASSRRQRGGEQFF.

This rearrangement joins TRBV7-9 to TRBJ2-5, with 7 bases that match TRBD2. With the DNA end fitting TRBJ2-7 better, the J assignment may be wrong. Looked up from germline, CDR1 is SEHNR and CDR2 is FQNEAQ (reference sequence). The CDR3 consists of 15 residues. CDR3 loop: CASSRGASGLYEQYF. The CDR3 coding sequence is TGTGCCAGCAGCCGTGGGGCTAGCGGACTCTACGAGCAGTACTTC.

This rearrangement joins TRBV7-9 to TRBJ1-4; 7 bases are shared with TRBD1. Trimming at V came to 5 bases and at J to 6 bases, leaving 6 bases not matched to a gene. This CDR3 has 14 amino acids. Germline-derived CDR1 and CDR2 are SEHNR and FQNEAQ (reference sequence). The CDR3 here is CASSPGTVDEKLFF. The DNA of the CDR3 is TGTGCCAGCAGCCCCGGGACAGTTGATGAAAAACTGTTTTTT.

The chain uses TRBV13 and TRBJ2-4, with 8 bases fitting TRBD2. Germline V gene data show CDR1 as PRHDT and CDR2 as FYEKMQ (reference sequence). V lost 4 bases, J lost 1 base, and 18 bases stayed unmatched. CDR3 size: 20 residues. For the CDR3, the DNA is TGTGCCAGCAGCTCGATTGCCGCTAGCGGGTCCCCTGCCGCCAAAAACATTCAGTACTTC. Protein product: CASSSIAASGSPAAKNIQYF.

The chain is built from TRBV4-1 and TRBJ2-5; D unresolved. The CDR3 runs to 16 residues. V lost 4 bases and J lost 5, with 20 bases in between. CDR1 and CDR2 from the germline V gene are MGHRA and YSYEKL. Written as DNA, the CDR3 is TGCGCCAGCAGCCCCAGAGCACACCTCAAAATCGAGACCCAGTACTTC. Amino acid sequence: CASSPRAHLKIETQYF.